The 10 T cell receptor beta chains given below trace back to one sample, sequenced in a study of technical replicates of blood from a few donors. The method was immunoSEQ multiplex PCR; TCRdb's version includes in-frame clones alone and lacks a portion of them. The data show 95,000 to 100,000 clones, around 96% seen once. The specimen was T cells isolated from PBMCs. These receptors all come from a human donor in good health.

This clone was observed a single time. An end of the junction differs from the germline gene, which may be a read error. The chain recombines TRBV19 with TRBJ2-3; no clear D. Germline CDR1 is LNHDA and CDR2 is SQIVND (reference sequence). The length of the CDR3 is 13 residues. The CDR3 is CASSINSIDTQYF. The DNA for the CDR3 is TGTGCCAGTAGTATAAACAGCATAGATACGCAGTATTTT.

The V and J genes are TRBV5-4 and TRBJ2-7; 9 bases are shared with TRBD1. The CDR3 runs to 15 residues. From germline, CDR1 is SGHNT and CDR2 YYREEE (reference sequence). V trimming: 3 bases; J trimming: 5 bases; junction bases outside the gene matches: 9. The CDR3 sequence is CASSSAGQGIDEQYF. The CDR3 DNA reads as TGTGCCAGCAGCTCTGCCGGACAGGGGATCGACGAGCAGTACTTC.

The rearrangement links TRBV11-2 to TRBJ2-7; D ambiguous. The ends were cut back, 1 base at V and 3 bases at J, with 10 bases in the middle. CDR3 length: 14 residues. Looked up from germline, CDR1 is SGHAT and CDR2 is FQNNGV. CDR3 residues: CASSLAVGNYEQYF. CDR3 nucleotide sequence: TGTGCCAGCAGCTTAGCCGTCGGTAACTACGAGCAGTACTTC. Supplemented by reference TRBV11-2 and TRBJ2-7, the full variable domain reads EAGVAQSPRYKIIEKRQSVAFWCNPISGHATLYWYQQILGQGPKLLIQFQNNGVVDDSQLPKDRFSAERLKGVDSTLKIQPAKLEDSAVYLCASSLAVGNYEQYFGPGTRLTVT.

This chain joins TRBV5-1 and TRBJ2-3, with TRBD2 matching 9 bases. The CDR3 is 20 residues long. The trim removed 0 bases at V and 0 bases at J, leaving 14 bases unmatched. Per the germline V gene, CDR1 is SGHRS and CDR2 is YFSETQ. As DNA, the CDR3 is TGCGCCAGCAGCTTGGTAAGCGGGGGGTCACACATAGGAAGCACAGATACGCAGTATTTT. This encodes CASSLVSGGSHIGSTDTQYF.

The chain recombines TRBV5-1 with TRBJ1-3, with a tentative D call TRBD1 (5 bases). V was trimmed by 4 bases and J by 1 base, leaving 12 bases between them. CDR3 size: 15 residues. CDR1 is SGHRS and CDR2 is YFSETQ in the germline V gene. CDR3 sequence: CASSRGGESGNTIYF. The CDR3 bases are TGCGCCAGCAGCCGGGGAGGGGAATCTGGAAACACCATATATTTT. The full variable domain, rest sourced from reference TRBV5-1 and TRBJ1-3, is KAGVTQTPRYLIKTRGQQVTLSCSPISGHRSVSWYQQTPGQGLQFLFEYFSETQRNKGNFPGRFSGRQFSNSRSEMNVSTLELGDSALYLCASSRGGESGNTIYFGEGSWLTVV.

V gene TRBV12-5 combines with J gene TRBJ2-1; D may be TRBD1 (5 bases). From germline, CDR1 is LGHNT and CDR2 FRNRAP. The ends were cut back, 6 bases at V and 5 bases at J, with 20 bases in the middle. This CDR3 has 16 residues. The CDR3 here is CASGPTFAQDNNEQFF. For the CDR3, the DNA is TGTGCTAGTGGCCCCACCTTTGCACAGGACAACAATGAGCAGTTCTTC.

This clone has just one count. V usage is TRBV6-1 and J usage is TRBJ1-3, with D possibly TRBD1 on 5 matching bases. CDR3 length equals 19 residues. CDR1 and CDR2 from the germline V gene are MNHNS and SASEGT. V lost 2 bases and J 4 bases, leaving 24 bases between the germline ends. The CDR3 bases are TGTGCCAGCAGTGAAATGGGGTTTTACAGGCGGACCCAAGGAAACACCATATATTTT. It translates to CASSEMGFYRRTQGNTIYF.

This clone was recorded once. The gene calls are TRBV7-9 and TRBJ2-7; possible D gene TRBD2, 5 bases. The CDR3 sequence is 12 residues long. Germline V gene data show CDR1 as SEHNR and CDR2 as FQNEAQ (reference sequence). Deletions cut 4 bases from V and 6 bases from J, with 10 bases between. Here the CDR3 DNA reads TGTGCCAGCAGCTCGCACAGCGGCGAGCAGTACTTC. Translating gives CASSSHSGEQYF. The full variable domain, with the rest looked up from reference TRBV7-9 and TRBJ2-7, is DTGVSQNPRHKITKRGQNVTFRCDPISEHNRLYWYRQTLGQGPEFLTYFQNEAQLEKSRLLSDRFSAERPKGSFSTLEIQRTEQGDSAMYLCASSSHSGEQYFGPGTRLTVT.

The chain uses TRBV5-1 and TRBJ2-5; D is unresolved. Trimming removed 0 bases from V and 2 bases from J, with 17 bases in between. The CDR3 runs to 17 residues. From germline, CDR1 is SGHRS and CDR2 YFSETQ. In DNA, the CDR3 is TGCGCCAGCAGCTTGGACTATATAACTACCCCACAAGAGACCCAGTACTTC. Protein sequence: CASSLDYITTPQETQYF.

The V and J genes are TRBV18 and TRBJ2-7, with 11 nucleotides matching TRBD2. The CDR3 is made up of 16 amino acids. Per the germline V gene, CDR1 is KGHSH and CDR2 is LQKENI. Losses at the gene ends were 3 bases for V and 3 bases for J; bases not matched to a gene: 7. CDR3 DNA sequence: TGTGCCAGCTCACCGACCCTAGCGGGGGGCCGCTACGAGCAGTACTTC. It translates to CASSPTLAGGRYEQYF.